The clone carrying this TCR beta chain was recorded a few times. The antigen is not known. The data derive from a study of vaccination and CD4 T cells after COVID-19. V was clipped by 5 bases and J by 1 base, with 11 bases between them. Germline CDR1 LNHDA, CDR2 SQIVND (reference sequence). The CDR3 extends over 15 amino acids. Cultured CD4+ T cell DNA was sequenced using the Oncomine TCR Beta short-read assay. MiXCR, run by TCRdb on the PCR reads, gives a single entry per CDR3 protein. The table has around 9,600 distinct CDR3 sequences, around 53% seen once. The treatment: roughly 11-day PBMC culture with coronavirus spike peptide pools or control peptides (ViraFEST assay).

This chain joins TRBV19 and TRBJ2-2; perhaps TRBD2 as D (5 bases). The sequencing input was CD4+ T cells from blood, cultured in vitro. The sequence derives from a human donor who had recovered from COVID-19. For the CDR3, the DNA is TGTGCCAGTAGTCTGCGGAGCGGGAACACCGGGGAGCTGTTTTTT. Its translation is CASSLRSGNTGELFF.